Sequencing of this T cell receptor (beta chain) was carried out in a study of neoadjuvant anti-PD-1 for oral cavity cancer. As to time point: after neoadjuvant nivolumab, at surgical resection. Stage II-IVA oral cavity squamous cell carcinoma was new and untreated by systemic or radiation therapy. The patients had HPV-negative, locally advanced oral cavity squamous cell carcinoma. Blood libraries mostly used roughly 440 ng genomic DNA, six replicates each. Assay used: immunoSEQ multiplex PCR; TCRdb lists only in-frame clones, some missing. Of approximately 30,000 clones listed, roughly 80% are singletons. From germline, CDR1 is LNHDA and CDR2 SQIVND (reference sequence). Trimming pared 3 bases from V and 0 bases from J, leaving 9 bases between. This CDR3 has 14 residues.

This rearrangement joins TRBV19 to TRBJ2-7; no definite D call. The starting material was PBMCs, obtained after nivolumab (anti-PD-1) treatment. This receptor was taken from a person aged 40 to 85 with oral cavity squamous cell carcinoma. CDR3 DNA sequence: TGTGCCAGTAGTATTCAAGACAACTCCTACGAGCAGTACTTC. Its protein is CASSIQDNSYEQYF.